A selection of T cell receptor beta chains follows, all from one sample in a study of graft-versus-host responses after intestinal transplantation. These TCRs are of unknown antigen specificity. TCRdb keeps only in-frame clones here, not all; method: immunoSEQ multiplex PCR. The sample consists of approximately 49,000 clones, approximately 88% of them appearing once. The material was unstimulated CD4+ T cells sorted from spleen or lymph node cells, obtained before transplant. The source is a human donor who was the organ donor for an intestinal transplant. Each CDR3 is given with its conserved first and last residue. A D gene is named only where the DNA matches it firmly. Not every row has a clone size; where given, it reads once, few, many or a size class.

v_gene,d_gene,abundance,j_gene,CDR3nt,CDR3aa
TRBV15,-,once,TRBJ1-3,TGTGCCACCAGCAGAGATCACACCGCCAACTCTGGAAACACCATATATTTT,CATSRDHTANSGNTIYF
TRBV15,-,-,TRBJ2-2,TGTGCCACCAGCAGGGTTAACAGGATGGGGACCGGGGAGCTGTTTTTT,CATSRVNRMGTGELFF
TRBV7-3,-,-,TRBJ2-7,TGTGCCAGCAGCGTTATACTCCAATACGAGCAGTACTTC,CASSVILQYEQYF
TRBV6-1,-,-,TRBJ2-7,TGTGCCAGCAGAAGGGGGGGCCTGACGAATTACGAGCAGTACTTC,CASRRGGLTNYEQYF
TRBV27,-,-,TRBJ2-2,TGTGCCAGCAGGCTCAACCGACTAAACACCGGGGAGCTGTTTTTT,CASRLNRLNTGELFF
TRBV28,TRBD1,few,TRBJ2-1,TGTGCCAGCGGACAGGGGACCTACAATGAGCAGTTCTTC,CASGQGTYNEQFF
TRBV28,TRBD2,-,TRBJ2-1,TGTGCCAGCAGTGGTAGCGGGGGCTCCTACAATGAGCAGTTCTTC,CASSGSGGSYNEQFF
TRBV7-3,-,-,TRBJ2-7,TGTGCCAGCAGCTTGGCGGTACGAGAAGCTCCGTCCTACGAGCAGTACTTC,CASSLAVREAPSYEQYF
TRBV19,-,once,TRBJ1-2,TGTGCCAGTAGCCTACTACAGGGTCCCTATGGCTACACCTTC,CASSLLQGPYGYTF
TRBV19,-,-,TRBJ1-1,TGTGCCAGTCGACTGGACAGTCCGAACACTGAAGCTTTCTTT,CASRLDSPNTEAFF
TRBV18,TRBD1,once,TRBJ1-4,TGTGCCAGCTCACCACTCAACATCCGACAGGGGGCATCGACTAATGAAAAACTGTTTTTT,CASSPLNIRQGASTNEKLFF
TRBV9,-,-,TRBJ2-3,TGTGCCAGCAGCGTAGCGTACCGCGCAGATACGCAGTATTTT,CASSVAYRADTQYF
TRBV11-3,-,-,TRBJ1-1,TGTGCCAGCAGTCGACAGGTGAACACTGAAGCTTTCTTT,CASSRQVNTEAFF
TRBV11-2,-,-,TRBJ2-3,TGTGCCAGCAGCTTAAGCGATGGCAGGGCTAGAGATACGCAGTATTTT,CASSLSDGRARDTQYF
TRBV5-4,-,-,TRBJ2-3,TGTGCCAGCAGCCGTCGGAGCACAGATACGCAGTATTTT,CASSRRSTDTQYF
TRBV2,-,once,TRBJ2-3,TGTGCCAGCAGTGTCGTCCGCACGGGCACAGATACGCAGTATTTT,CASSVVRTGTDTQYF
TRBV6-1,TRBD2,-,TRBJ2-1,TGTGCCAGCAGTGCAACTAGCGGGAGTAGTAGACGTCAATTGTACAATGAGCAGTTCTTC,CASSATSGSSRRQLYNEQFF
TRBV19,TRBD2,-,TRBJ2-7,TGTGCCAGTAGTCCGTACCGAGCGGGAGGGCCTGGGGAGCAGTACTTC,CASSPYRAGGPGEQYF
TRBV30,-,-,TRBJ2-7,TGTGCCTGGAGTCCGGACAGCCTCAAGGTGCGCGAGCAGTACTTC,CAWSPDSLKVREQYF
TRBV4-2,-,-,TRBJ2-3,TGTGCCAGCAGCCAAGAGTTCTACACAGATACGCAGTATTTT,CASSQEFYTDTQYF
TRBV9,TRBD2,once,TRBJ2-7,TGTGCCAGCAGCGCGACTAGCGTCTCCTACGAGCAGTACTTC,CASSATSVSYEQYF
TRBV9,-,-,TRBJ2-1,TGTGCCAGCAGCGTAGAAGGGAGTCGGAATGAGCAGTTCTTC,CASSVEGSRNEQFF
TRBV5-1,TRBD1,-,TRBJ2-7,TGCGCCAGCAGTTCAGGCGGACAGGGGAGCGAGCAGTACTTC,CASSSGGQGSEQYF
TRBV6-1,TRBD2,-,TRBJ2-7,TGTGCCAGCAGTGAGGATGGCGGGAGCTCCTACGAGCAGTACTTC,CASSEDGGSSYEQYF
TRBV2,-,-,TRBJ2-6,TGTGCCAGCAGCGCACAGGGCTCTGGGGCCAACGTCCTGACTTTC,CASSAQGSGANVLTF
TRBV5-1,TRBD1,-,TRBJ2-7,TGCGCCAGCTGTGAAGGGACAGGGCATTACGAGCAGTACTTC,CASCEGTGHYEQYF
TRBV11-2,TRBD2,-,TRBJ2-5,TGTGCCAGCAGCTTAAGCAGCGGTAGCGGGGAAAAAGAGACCCAGTACTTC,CASSLSSGSGEKETQYF